This T cell receptor (beta chain) came from a study of T cell changes during pregnancy in multiple sclerosis (dated by TCRdb to the late 2010s). For the wider study: The study examined how the T cell repertoire changed over the course of pregnancy in women with multiple sclerosis.

Measured from the cysteine to the phenylalanine, the CDR3 is 18 residues long. The retained sequence is limited to the CDR3, 54 bases, with the frame set at the first base. V lost 3 bases and J lost 4 bases, and the count of bases not matched to a germline gene is 7. CDR1 and CDR2 were assigned from the germline V gene as KGHSH and LQKENI. The library was prepared using the immunoSEQ multiplex PCR assay. In its TCRdb copy, this immuneACCESS table keeps in-frame sequences only and misses some clones. Where compared with another copy, unresolved V genes explain less than half of these, and the others have no known cause. The sample profile shows 50,000 to 70,000 clones; roughly 89% of them were found once. The ten largest clonotypes hold about 2.3% of the sample. About this clone: The clone's antigen remains unknown. No base quality information exists; no much larger clone differs at one position.

The sample in question was peripheral blood, obtained in the third trimester of pregnancy. This TCR came from a female donor in good health, enrolled as a control in a pregnancy study. In this chain, TRBV18 is recombined with TRBJ2-2, with TRBD2 identical over 14 junction bases. The CDR3 in this case is CASSPPGTSGRITGELFF. The bases read TGTGCCAGCTCACCCCCCGGGACTAGCGGGAGAATCACCGGGGAGCTGTTTTTT.